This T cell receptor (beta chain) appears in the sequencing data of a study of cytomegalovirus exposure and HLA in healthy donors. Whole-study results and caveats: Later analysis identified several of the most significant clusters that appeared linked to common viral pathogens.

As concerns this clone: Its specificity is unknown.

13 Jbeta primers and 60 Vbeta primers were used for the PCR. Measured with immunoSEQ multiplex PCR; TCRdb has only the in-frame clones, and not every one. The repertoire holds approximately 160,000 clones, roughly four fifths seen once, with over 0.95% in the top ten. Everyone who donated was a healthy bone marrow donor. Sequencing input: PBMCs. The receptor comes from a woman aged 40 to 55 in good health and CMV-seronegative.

Written as DNA, the CDR3 is TGTGCCAGCAGTGAATGGGGAGGGACCGGGGAGCTGTTTTTT. This codes for CASSEWGGTGELFF. V and J are TRBV6-1 and TRBJ2-2; 7 nucleotides line up with TRBD2. The CDR3 sequence is 14 residues long. The germline V gene has CDR1 MNHNS and CDR2 SASEGT. V lost 2 bases and J lost 5; bases outside the gene matches: 2.